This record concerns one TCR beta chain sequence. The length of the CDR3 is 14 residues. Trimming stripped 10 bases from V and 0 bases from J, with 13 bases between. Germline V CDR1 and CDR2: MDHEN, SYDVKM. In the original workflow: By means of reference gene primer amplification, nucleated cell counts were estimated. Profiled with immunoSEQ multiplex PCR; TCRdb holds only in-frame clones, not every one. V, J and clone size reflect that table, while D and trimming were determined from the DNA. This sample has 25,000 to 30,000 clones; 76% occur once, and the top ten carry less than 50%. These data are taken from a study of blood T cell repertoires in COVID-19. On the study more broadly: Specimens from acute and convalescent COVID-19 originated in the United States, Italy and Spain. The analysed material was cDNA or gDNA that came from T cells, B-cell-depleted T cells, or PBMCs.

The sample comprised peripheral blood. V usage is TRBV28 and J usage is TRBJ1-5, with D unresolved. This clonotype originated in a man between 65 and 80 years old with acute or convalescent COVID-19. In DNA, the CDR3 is TGTGCCACCCGGGAACCATATAGCAATCAGCCCCAGCATTTT. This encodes CATREPYSNQPQHF.